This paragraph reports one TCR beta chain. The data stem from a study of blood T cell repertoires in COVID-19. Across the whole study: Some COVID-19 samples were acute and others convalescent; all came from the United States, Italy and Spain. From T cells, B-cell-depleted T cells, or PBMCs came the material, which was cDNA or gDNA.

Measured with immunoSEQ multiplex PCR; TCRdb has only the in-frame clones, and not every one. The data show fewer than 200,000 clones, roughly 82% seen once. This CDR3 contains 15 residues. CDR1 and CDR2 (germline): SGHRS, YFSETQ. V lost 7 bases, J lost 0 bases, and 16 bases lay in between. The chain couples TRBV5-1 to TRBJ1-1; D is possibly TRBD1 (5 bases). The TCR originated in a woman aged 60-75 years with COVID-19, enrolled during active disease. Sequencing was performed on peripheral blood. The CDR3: CASGVGVSMNTEAFF. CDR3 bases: TGCGCCAGCGGGGTAGGGGTAAGCATGAACACTGAAGCTTTCTTT. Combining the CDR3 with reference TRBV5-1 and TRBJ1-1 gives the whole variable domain KAGVTQTPRYLIKTRGQQVTLSCSPISGHRSVSWYQQTPGQGLQFLFEYFSETQRNKGNFPGRFSGRQFSNSRSEMNVSTLELGDSALYLCASGVGVSMNTEAFFGQGTRLTVV.